This entry lists 6 T cell receptor beta chains sequenced from one sample in a study of cytotoxic CD8 clonotypes in ibrutinib-treated CLL. Here immunoSEQ multiplex PCR was the method, and the copy in TCRdb shows in-frame clones only, minus some. The sample gives about 21,000 clones, over 65% of which show up once; about 28% is in the top ten. This material consisted of PBMCs, taken before ibrutinib treatment. The receptors derive from a human donor with chronic lymphocytic leukemia.

This clone was recorded once. The J gene is TRBJ2-3, the V gene TRBV28, with TRBD2 matching 8 bases. CDR1 MDHEN and CDR2 SYDVKM come from the germline V gene. The CDR3 contains 16 residues. Trimming cost V 7 bases and J 5 bases; bases outside gene matches: 14. The CDR3 here is CASTRLGSGTEDTQYF. The CDR3 nucleotides read TGTGCCAGCACCAGGCTAGGTAGCGGGACGGAAGATACGCAGTATTTT.

The chain joins TRBV29-1 to TRBJ2-3; D call uncertain. Trimming removed 7 bases from V and 2 bases from J, with 7 bases in between. This CDR3 comprises 11 residues. CDR1 and CDR2 from the germline V gene are SQVTM and ANQGSEA. The CDR3 protein is CSGSVTDTQYF. For the CDR3, the DNA is TGCAGCGGCAGCGTCACAGATACGCAGTATTTT.

This clone was detected a few times. The CDR3 DNA reads as TGCGCCAGCAGCTCGGGTATGGACAGGGCCTACAATGAGCAGTTCTTC. It translates to CASSSGMDRAYNEQFF. The chain couples TRBV5-1 to TRBJ2-1; 8 bases align to TRBD1. The CDR3 is made up of 16 amino acids. Unmatched junction bases numbered 7, after V lost 3 bases and J lost 2 bases. From germline, CDR1 is SGHRS and CDR2 YFSETQ.

Only a few counts were recorded for this clone. V and J are TRBV11-2 and TRBJ2-3; the D gene is possibly TRBD1 (5 bases). V shed 4 bases and J shed 2 bases, with 7 bases lying between them. The CDR3 has 13 amino acids. Germline V gene sequence: CDR1 SGHAT, CDR2 FQNNGV. This CDR3 reads CASSSGHTDTQYF. Written as DNA, the CDR3 is TGTGCCAGCAGCTCAGGACACACAGATACGCAGTATTTT.

J is TRBJ2-7 and V is TRBV7-9; D not resolved. CDR1 and CDR2 (germline): SEHNR, FQNEAQ (reference sequence). The V gene lost 2 bases and the J gene lost 0 bases, with 5 bases spanning the gap. The CDR3 covers 13 residues. The DNA of the CDR3 is TGTGCCAGCAGCTTAACAGACTCCTACGAGCAGTACTTC. Translating it yields CASSLTDSYEQYF.

V gene TRBV2 combines with J gene TRBJ2-1, with a tentative D call TRBD1 (5 bases). Germline-derived CDR1 and CDR2 are SNHLY and FYNNEI. This CDR3 has 13 residues. The V end lost 3 bases, the J end lost 7 bases, and 10 bases lay between the germline ends. In nucleotides, the CDR3 is TGTGCCAGCAGTGATCAGGGAATTAATGAGCAGTTCTTC. Translated: CASSDQGINEQFF. Looking up the rest from reference TRBV2 and TRBJ2-1 gives the full variable domain: EPEVTQTPSHQVTQMGQEVILRCVPISNHLYFYWYRQILGQKVEFLVSFYNNEISEKSEIFDDQFSVERPDGSNFTLKIRSTKLEDSAMYFCASSDQGINEQFFGPGTRLTVL.